This TCR beta chain appears in the sequencing data of a study of blood T cell repertoires in COVID-19. Study as a whole: COVID-19 samples collected from the United States, Italy and Spain covered acute and convalescent phases.

Per the germline V gene, CDR1 is MNHEY and CDR2 is SVGAGI. Unmatched junction bases numbered 6, after V lost 0 bases and J lost 5 bases. The CDR3 runs 16 residues. Per the study methods: Counts of nucleated cells, estimated from reference gene primer amplification, were obtained. Repertoires were generated with immunoSEQ multiplex PCR, while TCRdb's copy carries only in-frame clones and drops some. V and J calls and clone size are as listed in that table; D and trimming were resolved from the DNA. The sample has around 310,000 clones, 89% seen once. J is TRBJ2-2 and V is TRBV6-5, with 7 bases that match TRBD2. This TCR came from a woman aged 55-70 years with acute or convalescent COVID-19. The sample consisted of peripheral blood. The CDR3 region has the DNA TGTGCCAGCAGTTACTCGATGCGGGGAGGGACCGGGGAGCTGTTTTTT. Translated, it gives CASSYSMRGGTGELFF.